This T cell receptor beta chain was profiled in a study of cytomegalovirus exposure and HLA in healthy donors. Findings and caveats of the study: 87-base-pair reads could not separate some V segments, including TRBV6-2 and TRBV6-3.

Both 60 Vbeta primers and 13 Jbeta primers went into the PCR. Authors' analysis steps: Unique TCR beta chains totaled some 80 million in a later count, with approximately 10 million of them shared. Repertoires were generated with immunoSEQ multiplex PCR, while TCRdb's copy carries only in-frame clones and drops some. For V, J and clone size, that table is used; D and trimming come from the DNA. The table records 250,000 or so clones, about 85% of them present only once. This clone appeared once. Its antigen remains unknown. The germline V and J ends were trimmed by 0 bases and 4 bases, with 22 bases remaining between them. The CDR3 has 18 residues. Germline CDR1 SNHLY, CDR2 FYNNEI. CMV serostatus data were not documented for this donor.

This TCR was recovered from a human donor in good health. Sequenced: PBMCs. This sequence joins TRBV2 and TRBJ2-7; possible D gene TRBD2, 6 bases. CDR3 bases: TGTGCCAGCAGTGAAGCTTCCCCCAACCAGTGGGGGGTGTACGAGCAGTACTTC. Translated: CASSEASPNQWGVYEQYF.